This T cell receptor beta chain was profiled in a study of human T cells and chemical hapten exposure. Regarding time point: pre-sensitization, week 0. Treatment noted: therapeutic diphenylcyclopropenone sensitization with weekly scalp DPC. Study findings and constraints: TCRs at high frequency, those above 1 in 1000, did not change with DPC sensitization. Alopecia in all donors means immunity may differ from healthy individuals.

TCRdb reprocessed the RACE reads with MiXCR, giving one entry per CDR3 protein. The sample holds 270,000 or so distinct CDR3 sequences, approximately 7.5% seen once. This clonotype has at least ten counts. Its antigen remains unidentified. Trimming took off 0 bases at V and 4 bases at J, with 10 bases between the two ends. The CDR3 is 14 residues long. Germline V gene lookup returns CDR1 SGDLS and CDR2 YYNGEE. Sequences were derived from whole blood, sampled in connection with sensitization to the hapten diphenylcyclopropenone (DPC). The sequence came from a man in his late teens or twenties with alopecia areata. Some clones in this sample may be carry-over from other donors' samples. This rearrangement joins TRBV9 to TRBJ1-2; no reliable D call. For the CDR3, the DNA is TGTGCCAGCAGCGTAGATGGGCAGTCCTATGGCTACACCTTC. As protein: CASSVDGQSYGYTF.